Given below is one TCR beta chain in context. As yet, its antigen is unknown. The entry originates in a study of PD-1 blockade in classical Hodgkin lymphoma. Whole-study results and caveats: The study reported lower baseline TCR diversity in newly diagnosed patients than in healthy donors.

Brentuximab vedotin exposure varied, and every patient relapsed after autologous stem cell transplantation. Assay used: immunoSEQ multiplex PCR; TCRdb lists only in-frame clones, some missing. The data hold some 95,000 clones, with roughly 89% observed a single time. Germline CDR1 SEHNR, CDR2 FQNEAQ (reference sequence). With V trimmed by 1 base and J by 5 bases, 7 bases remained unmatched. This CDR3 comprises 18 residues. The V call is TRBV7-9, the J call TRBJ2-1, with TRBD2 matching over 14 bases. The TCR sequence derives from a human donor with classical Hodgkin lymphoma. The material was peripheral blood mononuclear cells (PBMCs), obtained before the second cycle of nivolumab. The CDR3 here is CASSLGLAGGRWDNEQFF. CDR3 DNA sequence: TGTGCCAGCAGCTTAGGACTAGCGGGGGGGAGATGGGACAATGAGCAGTTCTTC.